Below are 15 T cell receptor beta chains sequenced from a single sample in a study of metastatic and nonmetastatic thyroid tumors. No patient received treatment before thyroid surgery. Via MiXCR, TCRdb re-called the PCR reads. The sample has around 35,000 clones, 15% to 20% seen once. Material: blood. The receptors derive from a female donor with papillary thyroid cancer or a benign thyroid nodule (not recorded which). Some clones in this sample may be carry-over from other donors' samples.

In its sample, this clone was seen many times. The V and J genes are TRBV11-2 and TRBJ2-3; the D gene is possibly TRBD1 (5 bases). Trimming removed 5 bases at V and 0 bases at J, with 12 bases between. CDR3 length: 15 amino acids. Looked up from germline, CDR1 is SGHAT and CDR2 is FQNNGV. The CDR3 here is CASSPDRLSTDTQYF. CDR3 coding DNA: TGTGCCAGCAGCCCTGACAGACTTAGCACAGATACGCAGTATTTT.

This clone came up many times. J is TRBJ2-7 and V is TRBV6-1; tentatively, D is TRBD2 (6 bases). V was trimmed by 1 base and J by 7 bases, leaving 14 bases between them. Per the germline V gene, CDR1 is MNHNS and CDR2 is SASEGT. The CDR3 is 14 amino acids. CDR3: CASSEETGVGEQYF. For the CDR3, the DNA is TGTGCCAGCAGTGAAGAGACGGGAGTGGGGGAGCAGTACTTC.

This clone was detected many times. V gene TRBV6-1 combines with J gene TRBJ2-3; unclear D gene. V gave up 8 bases and J gave up 5 bases, with 5 bases separating them. Germline V gives CDR1 MNHNS, CDR2 SASEGT. The CDR3 runs to 10 residues. The CDR3 sequence: CASGLDTQYF. In DNA form, the CDR3 reads TGTGCCAGCGGTCTAGATACGCAGTATTTT.

This clone was detected only a few times. CDR3 in DNA: TGTGCCAGCAGTGAAGACAGCTCTGGGGCCAACGTCCTGACTTTC. This encodes CASSEDSSGANVLTF. V gene TRBV6-1 combines with J gene TRBJ2-6; no definite D call. CDR1 and CDR2 (germline): MNHNS, SASEGT. The CDR3 covers 15 residues. V dropped 1 base and J dropped 0 bases, with 4 bases sitting between them.

Details on this clone: Since a much larger clone is just one base distant, this may be a read error. The J gene is TRBJ2-5, the V gene TRBV7-9; TRBD2 might be the D (5 bases). Germline-derived CDR1 and CDR2 are SEHNR and FQNEAQ (reference sequence). With 2 bases removed from V and 6 bases from J, the gap between germline ends came to 10 bases. The CDR3 has 13 residues. The CDR3 here is CASSLRGSQTQYF. For the CDR3, the DNA is TGTGCCAGCAGCTTAAGAGGGAGCCAGACCCAGTACTTC. Complete variable domain (other parts from reference TRBV7-9 and TRBJ2-5): DTGVSQNPRHKITKRGQNVTFRCDPISEHNRLYWYRQTLGQGPEFLTYFQNEAQLEKSRLLSDRFSAERPKGSFSTLEIQRTEQGDSAMYLCASSLRGSQTQYFGPGTRLLVL.

V gene TRBV6-1 combines with J gene TRBJ1-5; 8 bases are a match to TRBD1. The trim removed 6 bases at V and 5 bases at J, leaving 3 bases unmatched. Germline loops: CDR1 MNHNS, CDR2 SASEGT. This CDR3 comprises 13 residues. CDR3 protein: CASRVDRDQPQHF. For the CDR3, the DNA is TGTGCCAGCAGAGTGGACAGGGATCAGCCCCAGCATTTT.

There are a few counts of this clone. Since a much larger clone is just one base distant, this may be a read error. V gene TRBV7-6 combines with J gene TRBJ2-1; tentatively, D is TRBD2 (5 bases). CDR3 length: 13 residues. CDR1 SGHVS and CDR2 FNYEAQ come from the germline V gene. With 2 bases removed from V and 5 bases from J, the gap between germline ends came to 7 bases. CDR3 sequence: CASSLRADNEQFF. The CDR3 DNA reads TGTGCCAGCAGCTTACGAGCGGACAATGAGCAGTTCTTC.

This clone was recorded many times. The V and J genes are TRBV6-2 or TRBV6-3 and TRBJ1-1; D is uncertain. V was pared by 6 bases and J by 0 bases, with 8 bases between. The CDR3 has 13 residues. Germline V gives CDR1 MNHEY, CDR2 SVGEGT. CDR3: CASRELVNTEAFF. CDR3 in DNA: TGTGCCAGCAGGGAACTGGTGAACACTGAAGCTTTCTTT.

This clone has ten or more counts. The chain carries TRBV10-2 and TRBJ2-1, with 9 positions matching TRBD2. CDR3 length: 15 amino acids. The J segment lost 8 bases and the V segment lost 6 bases, leaving 11 bases of the junction unmatched. Germline CDR1 and CDR2: WSHSY and SAAADI. CDR3 loop: CASSMRLAGFHEQFF. DNA for the CDR3: TGCGCCAGCAGCATGAGGCTAGCGGGGTTCCATGAGCAGTTCTTC.

The V call is TRBV7-9, the J call TRBJ2-7; no clear D gene. Looked up from germline, CDR1 is SEHNR and CDR2 is FQNEAQ (reference sequence). The V end was cut by 5 bases, the J end by 4 bases, with 18 bases between. The CDR3 has 15 amino acids. Here the CDR3 reads CASSPFSWSEYEQYF. Written as DNA, the CDR3 is TGTGCCAGCAGCCCCTTTAGTTGGAGTGAGTACGAGCAGTACTTC.

In its sample, this clone was seen many times. The V gene is TRBV7-8, the J gene TRBJ1-5; D unclear. The germline V gene has CDR1 SGHVS and CDR2 FQNEAQ. The V and J ends lost 5 bases and 4 bases respectively, with 15 bases between them. This CDR3 region has 15 residues. CDR3 sequence reads: CASSPSPGLNQPQHF. CDR3 sequence (DNA): TGTGCCAGCAGCCCCTCCCCTGGGCTTAATCAGCCCCAGCATTTT.

To note about this clone: A much larger clone sits a single nucleotide away, making a read error possible. The chain is built from TRBV28 and TRBJ1-6, with TRBD1 as a possible D gene (5 bases). CDR1 and CDR2 from the germline V gene are MDHEN and SYDVKM. This CDR3 has 15 residues. This chain's CDR3 is CASSLLCREDSPPHF. The CDR3 DNA is TGTGCCAGCAGTTTACTTTGCAGGGAGGATTCACCCCCCCACTTT.

In this sample, this clone turned up a few times. This may come from a read error, since a much larger clone is one base off. This chain's CDR3 is CASLGQCSNTEAFF. CDR3 DNA sequence: TGTGCCAGCTTAGGACAGTGTTCCAACACTGAAGCTTTCTTT. V usage is TRBV28 and J usage is TRBJ1-1, with D maybe TRBD1 (6 bases). The CDR3 covers 14 residues. CDR1 is MDHEN and CDR2 is SYDVKM in the germline V gene. Trimming removed 8 bases at V and 2 bases at J, with 15 bases between.

This clone was counted at least ten times. The chain uses TRBV3-1 and TRBJ1-2; TRBD1 matches at 7 bases. The germline CDR1 and CDR2 sequences are LGHDT and YNNKEL (reference sequence). With V trimmed by 10 bases and J by 6 bases, 5 bases remained unmatched. CDR3 length: 11 residues. CDR3 nucleotide sequence: TGTGCCACACAGGGGCGGGATGGCTACACCTTC. It yields the protein CATQGRDGYTF.

This clone was seen only a few times. A much larger clone lies a single base off, so this may be a read error. Additional DNA sequences in this sample encode the identical CDR3. The V and J genes are TRBV6-4 and TRBJ2-1; 9 bases fit TRBD2. Looked up from germline, CDR1 is MRHNA and CDR2 is SNTAGT. This CDR3 is 14 amino acids long. V lost 3 bases, J lost 7 bases, and 4 bases stayed unmatched. The CDR3, as DNA: TGTGCCAGCAGTGAGAGTAGCGGGAGTAATGAGCAGTTCTTC. It encodes CASSESSGSNEQFF.